A selection of T cell receptor beta chains follows, all from one sample in a study of breast tumors, draining lymph nodes, adjacent tissues. TCRdb reanalysed the multiplex PCR reads using MiXCR and keeps one entry per CDR3 protein. The table shows some 52,000 distinct CDR3 sequences, with roughly two fifths occurring only once. Sequenced: breast tumor tissue. These receptors were obtained from a female donor with breast cancer. Some clones in this sample may be carry-over from other donors' samples. The CDR3 runs from the conserved cysteine through the conserved F or W. The D gene is left open where the match is weak. Clone size is stated in some rows and not others, as once, few, many or a class when expanded.

D gene	V gene	clone size	J gene	CDR3 DNA	CDR3 protein
TRBD2	TRBV7-9	once	TRBJ2-1	TGTGCCAGCAGCTTAGCCAGGATTAGCGGGACCCATGAGCAGTTCTTC	CASSLARISGTHEQFF
.	TRBV6-5	.	TRBJ1-2	TGTGCCAGCAGTTCAAACCGTAATAGGGTGGATGGCTACACCTTC	CASSSNRNRVDGYTF
TRBD2	TRBV10-3	.	TRBJ2-7	TGTGCCATCAGTGGACTAGCGCGTTACGAGCAGTACTTC	CAISGLARYEQYF
TRBD1	TRBV5-1	many	TRBJ2-7	TGCGCCAGCAGCTTCTGGGACAGGGCTACCAGCGAGCAGTACTTC	CASSFWDRATSEQYF
.	TRBV10-2	.	TRBJ1-4	TGCGCCAGCAGTGAGACGGCCGAAAAACTGTTTTTT	CASSETAEKLFF
.	TRBV10-2	once	TRBJ2-5	TGCGCCAGCGATACCGGGGGCCGTGACCAAGAGACCCAGTACTTC	CASDTGGRDQETQYF
.	TRBV5-4	many	TRBJ2-7	TGTGCCAGCAGCTTAGGGGCAGGGGATGAGCAGTACTTC	CASSLGAGDEQYF
TRBD2	TRBV20-1	many	TRBJ2-3	TGCAGTGCTAGAACGGAAGGAGTAGCGGGAAGCACAGATACGCAGTATTTT	CSARTEGVAGSTDTQYF
.	TRBV11-1	many	TRBJ2-7	TGTGCCAGCAGCTTAAATCGCCCCTACGAGCAGTACTTC	CASSLNRPYEQYF
TRBD1	TRBV7-9	.	TRBJ1-3	TGTGCCAGCAGCTTAGAGAAGGACAGGGGCGTTTTT	CASSLEKDRGVF
TRBD2	TRBV5-6	many	TRBJ2-5	TGTGCCAGCAGCACGGTCGGAAGGACTAGCGGGAGGGATCGAAGGGAGACCCAGTACTTC	CASSTVGRTSGRDRRETQYF
.	TRBV5-1	once	TRBJ1-5	TGCGCCAGCAGCTTGGACGGGACAACGAACACCGGGGAGCCCCAGCATTTT	CASSLDGTTNTGEPQHF
.	TRBV28	.	TRBJ2-4	TGTGCCAGCAGTCCAACGGGTGTGGTGGCCAAAAACATTCAGTACTTC	CASSPTGVVAKNIQYF
TRBD2	TRBV7-2	many	TRBJ2-2	TGTGCCGGTAGACTAGCGCCAAACACCGGGGAGCTGTTTTTT	CAGRLAPNTGELFF
.	TRBV20-1	.	TRBJ2-7	TGCAGCGCCCGAGCGGACTCCTACGAGCCGTACTTC	CSARADSYEPYF
TRBD2	TRBV20-1	once	TRBJ2-7	TGCAGTGCTAGGGCGGAGGAAGCGGGAGAGCGGGAGCAGTACTTC	CSARAEEAGEREQYF